This entry is about one T cell receptor (beta chain). As processed by the authors: Nucleated cell counts were estimated from reference gene primer amplification. Produced via immunoSEQ multiplex PCR; TCRdb's table is partial and in-frame only. That table is the source of V, J and clone size, and D and trimming were worked out from the DNA. The table lists about 280,000 clones, 88% of them singletons. This entry comes from a study of blood T cell repertoires in COVID-19. The sequenced sample was peripheral blood. This TCR was sampled from a man aged 18 to 30 with active or convalescent COVID-19.

The CDR3 here is CSAERPDTNYGYTF. The CDR3, as DNA: TGCAGCGCCGAGAGGCCGGATACTAACTATGGCTACACCTTC. The chain recombines TRBV29-1 with TRBJ1-2; D ambiguous. The CDR3 totals 14 residues. V gave up 7 bases and J gave up 0 bases, with 15 bases separating them. Looked up from germline, CDR1 is SQVTM and CDR2 is ANQGSEA. The variable domain in full, with the rest retrieved from reference TRBV29-1 and TRBJ1-2, is SAVISQKPSRDICQRGTSLTIQCQVDSQVTMMFWYRQQPGQSLTLIATANQGSEATYESGFVIDKFPISRPNLTFSTLTVSNMSPEDSSIYLCSAERPDTNYGYTFGSGTRLTVV.